This T cell receptor beta chain was observed in a study of response to subunit inactivated influenza vaccine. CDR1 is MNHNS, CDR2 SASEGT, per germline. The CDR3 has 15 amino acids. V shed 8 bases and J 0 bases; nucleotides not matched to a gene: 8. TCRdb recomputed calls from the RT-PCR reads with MiXCR, one row per CDR3 protein. The sample holds about 540,000 distinct CDR3 sequences, approximately 15% seen once. This clonotype was counted between two and nine times. Antigen unknown. Study outcomes and limitations: The authors put forward the suggestion that each seasonal influenza vaccination may bring in only a limited number of new T cells.

This receptor was obtained from a man aged 45-65 years who received an inactivated influenza vaccine. Sequences were derived from PBMCs from blood, sampled roughly 12 days after vaccination. The rearrangement links TRBV6-1 to TRBJ2-7; 9 bases are shared with TRBD2. CDR3 coding DNA: TGTGCCAGCGTCTCAACTAGCGGGTCCTCCTACGAGCAGTACTTC. Encoded protein: CASVSTSGSSYEQYF.